This TCR beta chain is drawn from a study of early stage breast cancer tumors. Study summary: Most invasive tumors, about 75% of the 16, were ER+/PR+/HER2-.

Data came from immunoSEQ multiplex PCR; TCRdb stores just in-frame clones and leaves some out. Of about 29,000 clones in the sample, just under 85% were seen once. Per germline, CDR1 SNHLY and CDR2 FYNNEI. V was clipped by 7 bases and J by 0 bases, with 9 bases between them. This CDR3 has 14 residues. Sequenced sample: blood. The clonotype was recovered from a person aged 50 to 59 with breast cancer. The V gene is TRBV2, the J gene TRBJ2-2, with unresolved D. DNA for the CDR3: TGTGCCAGCAAGGGCGGTACGAACACCGGGGAGCTGTTTTTT. This encodes CASKGGTNTGELFF.